The 11 T cell receptor beta chains listed next were all sequenced from one sample in a study of cytomegalovirus exposure and HLA in healthy donors. The PCR made use of 60 Vbeta and 13 Jbeta primers. TCRdb keeps only in-frame clones here, not all; method: immunoSEQ multiplex PCR. This table holds about 130,000 clones, approximately 78% found once. Specimen: PBMCs. The source is a woman between 40 and 50 years old in good health and CMV-seropositive.

The V call is TRBV6-4, the J call TRBJ2-3; TRBD1 matches 7 bases. The V gene end was trimmed by 2 bases and the J gene end by 2 bases; junction bases not matched to a gene: 4. This CDR3 has 15 amino acids. The germline V gene encodes CDR1 MRHNA and CDR2 SNTAGT. CDR3 loop: CASSDRGRDTDTQYF. The CDR3 DNA reads as TGTGCCAGCAGTGACAGGGGGCGAGACACAGATACGCAGTATTTT.

CDR3 DNA sequence: TGTGCCAGCAGCTTCCAGACAGGGCGAACTGAAGCTTTCTTT. Its protein is CASSFQTGRTEAFF. The genes are TRBV7-8 and TRBJ1-1; the match to TRBD1 covers 7 bases. V lost 3 bases, J lost 5 bases, and 6 bases stayed unmatched. Germline V gene lookup returns CDR1 SGHVS and CDR2 FQNEAQ. This CDR3 spans 14 amino acids.

This clone was recorded once. The J gene is TRBJ2-4, the V gene TRBV7-8; 8 positions match TRBD2. The CDR3 totals 16 residues. The V and J ends lost 4 bases and 5 bases, in that order; junction bases with no gene match: 10. Germline CDR1 is SGHVS and CDR2 is FQNEAQ. The CDR3 coding sequence is TGTGCCAGCAGCTCGGGGGCCAGCGGGAGCCAAAACATTCAGTACTTC. Protein sequence: CASSSGASGSQNIQYF.

A word on this clone: The junction differs from germline at one of its ends, possibly a read error. The chain links TRBV7-7 to TRBJ2-5, with TRBD1 matching 8 bases. This CDR3 region has 15 residues. Germline loops: CDR1 SSHAT, CDR2 FNYEAQ (reference sequence). The CDR3 DNA reads TGTGCTAGCAGCTTGTCAGGGGGCGGGCAAGAGACCCAGTACTTC. Amino acid sequence: CASSLSGGGQETQYF.

The rearrangement joins TRBV9 to TRBJ2-7, with D perhaps matching TRBD2 (5 bases). Trimming cost V 0 bases and J 7 bases, with 17 bases left between them. This CDR3 spans 15 amino acids. Looked up from germline, CDR1 is SGDLS and CDR2 is YYNGEE. Here the CDR3 DNA reads TGTGCCAGCAGCGTAGTCGGGGATCCCCCTCGAGAGCAGTACTTC. Protein: CASSVVGDPPREQYF.

This clone appeared once. The DNA of the CDR3 is TGTGCCAGCAGTGAAGGCGGCGTGTGGGGACTAGCGGGAGTCAATGAGCAGTTCTTC. It yields the protein CASSEGGVWGLAGVNEQFF. The chain couples TRBV6-1 to TRBJ2-1; 14 bases match TRBD2. The germline CDR1 and CDR2 sequences are MNHNS and SASEGT. V shed 1 base, J shed 6 bases, and the junction held 11 bases outside the gene matches. The CDR3 loop spans 19 amino acids.

This chain uses TRBV13 with TRBJ1-2, with D unclear. Trimming left V 2 bases short and J 14 bases short, with 18 bases between. Germline lookup yields CDR1 PRHDT and CDR2 FYEKMQ (reference sequence). The CDR3 is 13 residues long. CDR3 protein: CASSLRSSSNSTF. The CDR3 DNA follows: TGTGCCAGCAGCTTACGGTCTTCGTCAAATTCTACCTTC.

In its sample, this clone was seen once. The V and J genes are TRBV7-2 and TRBJ2-1; maybe TRBD2 (5 bases). Trimming left V 4 bases short and J 1 base short, with 17 bases between. This CDR3 contains 17 residues. Germline assignment: CDR1 SGHTA and CDR2 FQGNSA. The CDR3 is CASSSAFGGYSYNEQFF. The CDR3 DNA follows: TGTGCCAGCAGCTCGGCCTTTGGCGGGTATTCCTACAATGAGCAGTTCTTC.

In its sample, this clone was seen a few times. The chain has TRBV27 and TRBJ1-2; D uncertain. V was pared by 3 bases and J by 8 bases, with 13 bases between. CDR1 is MNHEY, CDR2 SMNVEV, per germline (reference sequence). This CDR3 is built from 13 residues. As DNA, the CDR3 is TGTGCCAGCAGTTTGGCAGGTAGCGACGGCTACACCTTC. It is translated as CASSLAGSDGYTF.

The V and J genes are TRBV10-1 and TRBJ2-7, with 7 bases lining up with TRBD2. CDR1 is WNHNN, CDR2 SYGVQD, per germline (reference sequence). Trimming took 0 bases from V and 10 from J; bases not matched to a gene: 6. The CDR3 is 13 residues long. CDR3 bases: TGCGCCAGCAGTGAGTCGACCCAGCGGGACCAGTACTTC. Residues: CASSESTQRDQYF.

The chain recombines TRBV9 with TRBJ2-7; tentatively, D is TRBD1 (6 bases). Trimming removed 4 bases at V and 2 bases at J, with 16 bases between. The CDR3 runs 15 residues. Per germline, CDR1 SGDLS and CDR2 YYNGEE. CDR3 protein: CASSPRQAQTYEQYF. DNA of the CDR3: TGTGCCAGCAGCCCTCGACAGGCACAAACCTACGAGCAGTACTTC.